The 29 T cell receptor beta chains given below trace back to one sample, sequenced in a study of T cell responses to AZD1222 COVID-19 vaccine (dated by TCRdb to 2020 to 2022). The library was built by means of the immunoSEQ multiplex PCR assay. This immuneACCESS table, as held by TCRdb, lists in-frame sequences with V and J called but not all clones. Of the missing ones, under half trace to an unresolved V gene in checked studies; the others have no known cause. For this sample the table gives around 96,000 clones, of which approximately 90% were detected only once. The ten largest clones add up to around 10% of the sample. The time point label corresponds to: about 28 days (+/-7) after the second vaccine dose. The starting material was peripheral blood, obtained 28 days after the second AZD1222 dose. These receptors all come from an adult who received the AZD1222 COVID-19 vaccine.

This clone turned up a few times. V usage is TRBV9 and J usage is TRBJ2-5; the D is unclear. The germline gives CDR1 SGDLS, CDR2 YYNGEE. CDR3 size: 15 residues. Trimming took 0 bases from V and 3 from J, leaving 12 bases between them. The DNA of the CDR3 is TGTGCCAGCAGCGTAGGCGCTGTCTCCGAAGAGACCCAGTACTTC. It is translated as CASSVGAVSEETQYF.

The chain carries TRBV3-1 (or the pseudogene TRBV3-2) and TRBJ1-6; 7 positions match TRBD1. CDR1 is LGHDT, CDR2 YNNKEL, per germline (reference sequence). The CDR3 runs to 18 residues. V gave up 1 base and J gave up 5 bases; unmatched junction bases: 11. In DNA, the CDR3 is TGTGCCAGCAGCCAAGCCCGGGGGGGGACAGAAAATAATTCACCCCTCCACTTT. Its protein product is CASSQARGGTENNSPLHF.

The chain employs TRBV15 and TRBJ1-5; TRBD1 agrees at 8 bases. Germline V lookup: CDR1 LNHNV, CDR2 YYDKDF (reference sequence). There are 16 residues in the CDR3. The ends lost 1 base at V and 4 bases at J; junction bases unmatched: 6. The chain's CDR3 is CATSRGQGASNQPQHF. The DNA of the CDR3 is TGTGCCACCAGCAGAGGGCAGGGGGCCAGTAATCAGCCCCAGCATTTT.

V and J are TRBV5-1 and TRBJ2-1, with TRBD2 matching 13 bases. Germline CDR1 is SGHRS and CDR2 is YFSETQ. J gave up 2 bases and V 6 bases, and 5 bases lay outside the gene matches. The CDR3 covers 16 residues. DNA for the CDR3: TGCGCCAGCACCGCGACTAGCGGGGGGCCCTACAATGAGCAGTTCTTC. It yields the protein CASTATSGGPYNEQFF.

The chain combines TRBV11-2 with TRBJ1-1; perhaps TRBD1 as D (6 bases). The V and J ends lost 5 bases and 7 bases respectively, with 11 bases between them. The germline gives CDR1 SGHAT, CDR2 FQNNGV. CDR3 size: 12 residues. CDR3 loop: CASSGLDSEAFF. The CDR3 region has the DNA TGTGCCAGCAGCGGCCTGGACAGTGAAGCTTTCTTT.

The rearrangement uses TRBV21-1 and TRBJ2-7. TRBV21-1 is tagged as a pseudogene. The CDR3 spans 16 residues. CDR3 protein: CASIKGRALWVYEQYF. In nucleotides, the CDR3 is TGTGCCAGCATAAAGGGTCGGGCCCTTTGGGTCTACGAGCAGTACTTC.

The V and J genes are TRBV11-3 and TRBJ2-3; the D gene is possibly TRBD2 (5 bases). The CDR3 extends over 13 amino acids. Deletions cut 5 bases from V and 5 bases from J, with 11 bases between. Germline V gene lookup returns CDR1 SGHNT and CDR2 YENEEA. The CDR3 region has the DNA TGTGCCAGCAGCAAAGAACTAGGAGATACGCAGTATTTT. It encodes CASSKELGDTQYF.

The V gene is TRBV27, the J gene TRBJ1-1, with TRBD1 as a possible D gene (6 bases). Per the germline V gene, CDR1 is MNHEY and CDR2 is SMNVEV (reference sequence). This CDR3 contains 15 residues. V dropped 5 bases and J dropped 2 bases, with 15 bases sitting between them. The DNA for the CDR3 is TGTGCCAGCAGTCGCCCCCCAGGGGCCAACACTGAAGCTTTCTTT. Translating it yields CASSRPPGANTEAFF.

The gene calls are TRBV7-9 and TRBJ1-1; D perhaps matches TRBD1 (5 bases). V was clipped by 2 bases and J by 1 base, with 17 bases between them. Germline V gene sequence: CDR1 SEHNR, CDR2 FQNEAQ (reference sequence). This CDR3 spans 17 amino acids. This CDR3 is CASSLLGWGRENTEAFF. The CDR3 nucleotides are TGTGCCAGCAGCTTATTAGGGTGGGGCAGGGAGAACACTGAAGCTTTCTTT.

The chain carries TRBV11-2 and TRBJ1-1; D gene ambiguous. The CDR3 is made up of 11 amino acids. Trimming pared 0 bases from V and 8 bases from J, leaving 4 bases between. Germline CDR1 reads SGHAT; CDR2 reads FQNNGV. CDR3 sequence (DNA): TGTGCCAGCAGCTTAGAACAGGAAGCTTTCTTT. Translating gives CASSLEQEAFF.

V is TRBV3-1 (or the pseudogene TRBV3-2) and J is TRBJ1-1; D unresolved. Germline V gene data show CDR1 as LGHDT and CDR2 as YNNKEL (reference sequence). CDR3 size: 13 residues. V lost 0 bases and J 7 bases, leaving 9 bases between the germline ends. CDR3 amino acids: CASSQDVQNEAFF. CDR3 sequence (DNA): TGTGCCAGCAGCCAAGACGTACAGAATGAAGCTTTCTTT.

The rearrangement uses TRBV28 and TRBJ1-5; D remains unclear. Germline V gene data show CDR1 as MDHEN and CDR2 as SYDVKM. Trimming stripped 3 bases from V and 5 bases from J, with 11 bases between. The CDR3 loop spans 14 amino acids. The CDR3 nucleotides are TGTGCCAGCAGTTTGCGGCTCGGGGATCAGCCCCAGCATTTT. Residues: CASSLRLGDQPQHF.

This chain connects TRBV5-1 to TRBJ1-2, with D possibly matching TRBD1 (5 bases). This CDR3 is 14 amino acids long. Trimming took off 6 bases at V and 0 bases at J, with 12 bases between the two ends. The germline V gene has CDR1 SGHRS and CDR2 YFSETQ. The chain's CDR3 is CASNGGSANYGYTF. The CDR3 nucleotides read TGCGCCAGCAACGGGGGGTCGGCTAACTATGGCTACACCTTC.

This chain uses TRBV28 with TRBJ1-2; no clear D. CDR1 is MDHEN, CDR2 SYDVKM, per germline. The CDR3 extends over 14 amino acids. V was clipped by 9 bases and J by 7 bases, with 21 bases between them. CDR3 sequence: CASNIGRGSGGYTF. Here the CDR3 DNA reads TGTGCCAGTAACATAGGGCGAGGCTCTGGTGGCTACACCTTC.

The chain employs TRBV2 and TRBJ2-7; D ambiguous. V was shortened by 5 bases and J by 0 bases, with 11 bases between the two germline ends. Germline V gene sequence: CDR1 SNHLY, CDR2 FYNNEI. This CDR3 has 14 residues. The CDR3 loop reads CASSSTGFSYEQYF. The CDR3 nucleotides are TGTGCCAGCAGTTCGACCGGTTTCTCCTACGAGCAGTACTTC.

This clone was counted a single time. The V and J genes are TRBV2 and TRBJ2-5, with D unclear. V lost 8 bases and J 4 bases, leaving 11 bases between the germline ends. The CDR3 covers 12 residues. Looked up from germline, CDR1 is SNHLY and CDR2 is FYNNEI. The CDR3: CASLRSVETQYF. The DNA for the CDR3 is TGTGCCAGCTTGCGGTCGGTAGAGACCCAGTACTTC.

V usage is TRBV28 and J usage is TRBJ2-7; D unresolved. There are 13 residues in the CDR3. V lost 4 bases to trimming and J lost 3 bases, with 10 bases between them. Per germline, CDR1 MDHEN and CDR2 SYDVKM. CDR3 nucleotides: TGTGCCAGCAGTTCCTTCGTAAACTACGAGCAGTACTTC. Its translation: CASSSFVNYEQYF.

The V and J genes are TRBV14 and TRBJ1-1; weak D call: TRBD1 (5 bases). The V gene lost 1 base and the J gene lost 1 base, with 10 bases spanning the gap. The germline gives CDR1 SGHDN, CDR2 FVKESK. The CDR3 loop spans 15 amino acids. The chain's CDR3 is CASSQGWTPNTEAFF. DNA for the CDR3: TGTGCCAGCAGCCAAGGTTGGACACCGAACACTGAAGCTTTCTTT.

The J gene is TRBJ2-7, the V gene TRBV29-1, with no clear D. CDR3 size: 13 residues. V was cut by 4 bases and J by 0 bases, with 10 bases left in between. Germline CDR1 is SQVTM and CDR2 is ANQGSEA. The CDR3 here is CSVVPSSSYEQYF. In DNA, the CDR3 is TGCAGCGTTGTCCCCAGTAGCTCCTACGAGCAGTACTTC.

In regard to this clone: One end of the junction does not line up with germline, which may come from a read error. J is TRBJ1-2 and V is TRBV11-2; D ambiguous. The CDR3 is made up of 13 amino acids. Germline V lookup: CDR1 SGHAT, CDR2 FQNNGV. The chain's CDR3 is CASTLDVSSGYTF. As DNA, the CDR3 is TGTGCCAGCACCTTAGACGTGAGCTCTGGCTACACCTTC.

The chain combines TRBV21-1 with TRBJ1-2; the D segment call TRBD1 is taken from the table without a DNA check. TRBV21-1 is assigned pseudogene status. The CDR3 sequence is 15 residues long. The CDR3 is CASRDRTGLNYGYTF. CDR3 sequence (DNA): TGTGCCAGCCGAGATCGGACAGGGCTTAACTATGGCTACACCTTC.

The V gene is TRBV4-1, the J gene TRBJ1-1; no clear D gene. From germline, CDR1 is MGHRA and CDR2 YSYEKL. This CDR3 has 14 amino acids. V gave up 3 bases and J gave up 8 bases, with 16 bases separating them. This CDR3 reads CASSHGDLIGEAFF. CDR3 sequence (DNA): TGCGCCAGCAGCCACGGAGACTTAATCGGGGAAGCTTTCTTT.

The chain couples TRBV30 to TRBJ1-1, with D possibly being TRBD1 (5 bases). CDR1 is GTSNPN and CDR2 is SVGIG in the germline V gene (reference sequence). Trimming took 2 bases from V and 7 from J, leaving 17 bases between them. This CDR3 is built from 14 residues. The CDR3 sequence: CAWSPLMGGFEAFF. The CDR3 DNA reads TGTGCCTGGAGTCCTCTAATGGGGGGATTTGAAGCTTTCTTT.

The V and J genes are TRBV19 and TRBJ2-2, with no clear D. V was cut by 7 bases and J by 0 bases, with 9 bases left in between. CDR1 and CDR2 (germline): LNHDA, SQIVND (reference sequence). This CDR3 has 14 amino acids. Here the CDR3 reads CASTDGANTGELFF. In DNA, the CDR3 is TGTGCCAGTACCGACGGCGCGAACACCGGGGAGCTGTTTTTT.

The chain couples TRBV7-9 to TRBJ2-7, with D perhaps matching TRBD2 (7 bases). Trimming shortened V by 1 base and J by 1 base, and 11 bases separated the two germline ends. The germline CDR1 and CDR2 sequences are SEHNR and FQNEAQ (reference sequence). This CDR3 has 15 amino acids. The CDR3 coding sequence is TGTGCCAGCAGCTTAGAGGGGGGGAGATCCTACGAGCAGTACTTC. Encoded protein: CASSLEGGRSYEQYF.

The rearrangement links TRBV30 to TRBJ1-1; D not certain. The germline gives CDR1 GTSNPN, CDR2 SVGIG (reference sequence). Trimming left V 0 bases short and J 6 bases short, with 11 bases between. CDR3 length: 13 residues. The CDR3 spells CAWSVAGRAEAFF. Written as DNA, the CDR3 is TGTGCCTGGAGTGTTGCTGGCCGCGCTGAAGCTTTCTTT.

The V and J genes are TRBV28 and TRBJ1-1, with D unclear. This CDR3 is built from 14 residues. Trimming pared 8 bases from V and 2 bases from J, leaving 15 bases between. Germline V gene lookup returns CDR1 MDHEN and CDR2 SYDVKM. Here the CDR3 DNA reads TGTGCCAGCGGCTTAAGGGCTCTAAACACTGAAGCTTTCTTT. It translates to CASGLRALNTEAFF.

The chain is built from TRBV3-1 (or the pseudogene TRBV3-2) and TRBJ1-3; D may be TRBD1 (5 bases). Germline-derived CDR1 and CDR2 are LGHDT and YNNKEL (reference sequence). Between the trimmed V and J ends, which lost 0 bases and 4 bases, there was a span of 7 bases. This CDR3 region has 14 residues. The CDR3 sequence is CASSQEGGGNTIYF. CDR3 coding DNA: TGTGCCAGCAGCCAAGAGGGGGGAGGAAACACCATATATTTT.

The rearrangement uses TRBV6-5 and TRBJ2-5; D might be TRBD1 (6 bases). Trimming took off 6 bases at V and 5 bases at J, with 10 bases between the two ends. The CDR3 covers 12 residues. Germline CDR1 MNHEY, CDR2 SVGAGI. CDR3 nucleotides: TGTGCCAGCAGATGGGGGCTGGAGACCCAGTACTTC. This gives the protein CASRWGLETQYF.